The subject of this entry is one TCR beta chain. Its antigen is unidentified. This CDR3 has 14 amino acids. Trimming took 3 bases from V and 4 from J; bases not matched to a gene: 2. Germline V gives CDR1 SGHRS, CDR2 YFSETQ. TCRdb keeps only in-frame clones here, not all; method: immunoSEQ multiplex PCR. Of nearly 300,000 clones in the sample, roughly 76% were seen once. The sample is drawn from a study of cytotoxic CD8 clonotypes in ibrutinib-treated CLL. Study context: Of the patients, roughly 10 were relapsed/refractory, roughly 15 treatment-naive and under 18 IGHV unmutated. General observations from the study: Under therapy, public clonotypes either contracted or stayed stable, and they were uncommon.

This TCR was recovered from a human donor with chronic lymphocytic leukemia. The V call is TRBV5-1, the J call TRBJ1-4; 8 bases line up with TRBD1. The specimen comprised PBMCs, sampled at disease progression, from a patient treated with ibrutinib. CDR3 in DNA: TGCGCCAGCAGCTCCGGACAGGGTAATGAAAAACTGTTTTTT. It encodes CASSSGQGNEKLFF.